The rows below give T cell receptor beta chains drawn from one sample of a study of patients and donors after allogeneic stem cell transplantation. TCRdb redid the calling of the RT-PCR reads with MiXCR, one entry per CDR3 protein. This sample yields approximately 150,000 distinct CDR3 sequences, of which about two fifths are seen a single time; 50% belongs to the top ten. Sequencing was done on a sample of blood, either unsorted or a sorted T cell fraction (not recorded which). The receptors were gathered from a human donor who was either an allogeneic HSCT recipient or a stem cell or donor lymphocyte infusion donor (not recorded which). It is not recorded whose cells these are; they may come from a transplant donor. Each CDR3 is given with its conserved first and last residue. D genes are given only for firm matches. Where a row states a size, it is once, few, many or the class of an expanded clone; other rows omit it.

j_gene: TRBJ1-2
d_gene: -
abundance: few
v_gene: TRBV6-5
CDR3nt: TGTGCCAGCAGACCCACAAGGATCGCAGGGTGGTGGTATGGCTACACCTTC
CDR3aa: CASRPTRIAGWWYGYTF

j_gene: TRBJ1-2
d_gene: -
abundance: -
v_gene: TRBV5-1
CDR3nt: TGCGCCAGCAGCTTGGGTGTAGGAATCGTCTATGGCTACACCTTC
CDR3aa: CASSLGVGIVYGYTF

j_gene: TRBJ2-2
d_gene: -
abundance: -
v_gene: TRBV5-6
CDR3nt: TGTGCCAGCAGCCATGCCGACAAAACCGGGGAGCTGTTTTTT
CDR3aa: CASSHADKTGELFF

j_gene: TRBJ1-5
d_gene: -
abundance: -
v_gene: TRBV28
CDR3nt: TGTGCCAGCAGTTTAGGTGGAGGGTATCAGCCCCAGCATTTT
CDR3aa: CASSLGGGYQPQHF

j_gene: TRBJ1-2
d_gene: -
abundance: -
v_gene: TRBV6-6
CDR3nt: TGTGCCAGCAGTTCTCCGGGCCCCCCAACGAACTATGGCTACACCTTC
CDR3aa: CASSSPGPPTNYGYTF

j_gene: TRBJ2-7
d_gene: -
abundance: -
v_gene: TRBV12-3/TRBV12-4
CDR3nt: TGTGCCAGCAGCAGCTTTATCTCCTACGAGCAGTACTTC
CDR3aa: CASSSFISYEQYF

j_gene: TRBJ1-5
d_gene: TRBD1
abundance: -
v_gene: TRBV20-1
CDR3nt: TGCAGTGCTACCGGGACAGGGAATCAGCCCCAGCATTTT
CDR3aa: CSATGTGNQPQHF

j_gene: TRBJ1-1
d_gene: -
abundance: -
v_gene: TRBV24-1
CDR3nt: TGTGCCACCAGTGAGGAGGGTACGAACACTGAAGCTTTCTTT
CDR3aa: CATSEEGTNTEAFF

j_gene: TRBJ2-1
d_gene: -
abundance: -
v_gene: TRBV12-3/TRBV12-4
CDR3nt: TGTGCCAGCAGTACGGGCCCACCCAATGAGCAGTTCTTC
CDR3aa: CASSTGPPNEQFF

j_gene: TRBJ1-1
d_gene: TRBD1
abundance: few
v_gene: TRBV20-1
CDR3nt: TGCAGTGCTAGAGATCGACAGGGAGGGACTGAAGCTTTCTTT
CDR3aa: CSARDRQGGTEAFF

j_gene: TRBJ1-2
d_gene: TRBD1
abundance: -
v_gene: TRBV9
CDR3nt: TGTGCCAGCAGCGCCGTACAGGGGACACCTAACTATGGCTACACCTTC
CDR3aa: CASSAVQGTPNYGYTF

j_gene: TRBJ2-1
d_gene: -
abundance: -
v_gene: TRBV24-1
CDR3nt: TGTGCCACCAGTGGTTCTGTCTACAATGAGCAGTTCTTC
CDR3aa: CATSGSVYNEQFF

j_gene: TRBJ1-1
d_gene: TRBD1
abundance: many
v_gene: TRBV4-3
CDR3nt: TGCGCCAGCAGCTTGACAGGGGACACTGAAGCTTTCTTT
CDR3aa: CASSLTGDTEAFF

j_gene: TRBJ1-4
d_gene: -
abundance: -
v_gene: TRBV5-1
CDR3nt: TGCGCCAGCAGCTTCTCAAGGCCGCGGGAAAAACTGTTTTTT
CDR3aa: CASSFSRPREKLFF

j_gene: TRBJ2-3
d_gene: -
abundance: -
v_gene: TRBV20-1
CDR3nt: TGCAGTGCCCCCCTCGACAGCTGGCCGCAGTATTTT
CDR3aa: CSAPLDSWPQYF

j_gene: TRBJ2-3
d_gene: TRBD2
abundance: few
v_gene: TRBV7-2
CDR3nt: TGTGCCAGCAGCTTAGTAGTCGGGGGGGTGATAGATACGCAGTATTTT
CDR3aa: CASSLVVGGVIDTQYF

j_gene: TRBJ2-1
d_gene: TRBD1
abundance: -
v_gene: TRBV7-2
CDR3nt: TGTGCCAGCAGCAGACAGGGTAGGAATGAGCAGTTCTTC
CDR3aa: CASSRQGRNEQFF

j_gene: TRBJ1-5
d_gene: -
abundance: many
v_gene: TRBV7-9
CDR3nt: TGTGCCAGCAGCTTAGACTCACAGGGTAGTCAGCCCCAGCATTTT
CDR3aa: CASSLDSQGSQPQHF

j_gene: TRBJ2-3
d_gene: -
abundance: -
v_gene: TRBV12-3/TRBV12-4
CDR3nt: TGTGCCAGCAGTTTTAGCGCCCTAGGGGAGTATTTT
CDR3aa: CASSFSALGEYF

j_gene: TRBJ1-1
d_gene: -
abundance: few
v_gene: TRBV7-9
CDR3nt: TGTGCCAGCAGCTTCTTCGGCACTACTGAAGCTTTCTTT
CDR3aa: CASSFFGTTEAFF

j_gene: TRBJ2-7
d_gene: TRBD1
abundance: -
v_gene: TRBV5-6
CDR3nt: TGTGCCAGCAGCTCGGGTAGGGCAGGGGGACGGGTTTACGAGCAGTACTTC
CDR3aa: CASSSGRAGGRVYEQYF

j_gene: TRBJ2-3
d_gene: TRBD1
abundance: -
v_gene: TRBV10-3
CDR3nt: TGTGCCATCAGATTGACAGGGGATAGCACAGATACGCAGTATTTT
CDR3aa: CAIRLTGDSTDTQYF

j_gene: TRBJ1-2
d_gene: TRBD1
abundance: -
v_gene: TRBV27
CDR3nt: TGTGCCAGCAGTTTTAGGAGGGACAGGTCTATCGATGGCTACACCTTC
CDR3aa: CASSFRRDRSIDGYTF

j_gene: TRBJ2-1
d_gene: TRBD2
abundance: -
v_gene: TRBV5-6
CDR3nt: TGTGCCAGCAGCTTCCGGAATTGGGCTAGCGGGGGCTACAATGAGCAGTTCTTC
CDR3aa: CASSFRNWASGGYNEQFF

j_gene: TRBJ2-3
d_gene: -
abundance: few
v_gene: TRBV29-1
CDR3nt: TGCAGCGTTGAACTCACAGATACGCAGTATTTT
CDR3aa: CSVELTDTQYF

j_gene: TRBJ2-2
d_gene: TRBD1
abundance: -
v_gene: TRBV6-4
CDR3nt: TGTGCCAGCAGTGCGACAGGGGGCACCGGGGAGCTGTTTTTT
CDR3aa: CASSATGGTGELFF

j_gene: TRBJ2-5
d_gene: -
abundance: -
v_gene: TRBV27
CDR3nt: TGTGCCAGCAGTTTATCGGAGAGCGATCAAGAGACCCAGTACTTC
CDR3aa: CASSLSESDQETQYF

j_gene: TRBJ2-3
d_gene: -
abundance: -
v_gene: TRBV5-5
CDR3nt: TGTGCCAGCAGCGGCAGGAATCCTAGCACAGATACGCAGTATTTT
CDR3aa: CASSGRNPSTDTQYF

j_gene: TRBJ2-3
d_gene: TRBD1
abundance: -
v_gene: TRBV28
CDR3nt: TGTGCCAGCAGTTCCGGACAGGGTGGCACAGATACGCAGTATTTT
CDR3aa: CASSSGQGGTDTQYF

j_gene: TRBJ1-6
d_gene: -
abundance: few
v_gene: TRBV9
CDR3nt: TGTGCCAGCAGCTTCGGGACATCCTCCCAGGATTCACCCCTCCACTTT
CDR3aa: CASSFGTSSQDSPLHF

j_gene: TRBJ1-6
d_gene: -
abundance: few
v_gene: TRBV15
CDR3nt: TGTGCCACCAGCAGAGGTGAACGGTTAAATTCACCCCTCCACTTT
CDR3aa: CATSRGERLNSPLHF

j_gene: TRBJ1-2
d_gene: -
abundance: -
v_gene: TRBV3-1
CDR3nt: TGTGCCAGCAGCCTAGGGGGAGATAACTATGGCTACACCTTC
CDR3aa: CASSLGGDNYGYTF

j_gene: TRBJ1-2
d_gene: TRBD1
abundance: few
v_gene: TRBV29-1
CDR3nt: TGCAGCGTACTGGACAGGGACGCTAACTATGGCTACACCTTC
CDR3aa: CSVLDRDANYGYTF

j_gene: TRBJ1-1
d_gene: -
abundance: few
v_gene: TRBV20-1
CDR3nt: TGCAGTGCTAGAGTTATCCGGAGGGACACTGAAGCTTTCTTT
CDR3aa: CSARVIRRDTEAFF

j_gene: TRBJ2-2
d_gene: -
abundance: -
v_gene: TRBV29-1
CDR3nt: TGCAGCGTTGAAGATCGCCACTACACCGGGGAGCTGTTTTTT
CDR3aa: CSVEDRHYTGELFF

j_gene: TRBJ1-2
d_gene: -
abundance: few
v_gene: TRBV18
CDR3nt: TGTGCCAGCTCACCACCCAGGGCTAACTATGGCTACACCTTC
CDR3aa: CASSPPRANYGYTF

j_gene: TRBJ1-6
d_gene: -
abundance: -
v_gene: TRBV5-5
CDR3nt: TGTGCCAGCAGCTTCCCCTCTTACAGGGAACTTCACAATTCACCCCTCCACTTT
CDR3aa: CASSFPSYRELHNSPLHF

j_gene: TRBJ1-5
d_gene: -
abundance: many
v_gene: TRBV28
CDR3nt: TGTGCCAGCAGCACGGGGGATCAGCCCCAGCATTTT
CDR3aa: CASSTGDQPQHF

j_gene: TRBJ2-3
d_gene: -
abundance: once
v_gene: TRBV29-1
CDR3nt: TGCACCCTCATAGGAACTAGCACAGATACGCAGTATTTT
CDR3aa: CTLIGTSTDTQYF

j_gene: TRBJ1-6
d_gene: TRBD1
abundance: -
v_gene: TRBV28
CDR3nt: TGTGCCAGCAGTTTATTAGGTATCGGGGAGGGGGCTTTGAGAAATTCACCCCTCCACTTT
CDR3aa: CASSLLGIGEGALRNSPLHF

j_gene: TRBJ1-2
d_gene: -
abundance: many
v_gene: TRBV20-1
CDR3nt: TGCAGTGTTACCCGGGAGACTAACTATGGCTACACCTTC
CDR3aa: CSVTRETNYGYTF

j_gene: TRBJ1-3
d_gene: -
abundance: few
v_gene: TRBV11-2
CDR3nt: TGTGCCAGCAGCTTGGCTGGGGCCTGGAAAACGACTGGAAACACCATATATTTT
CDR3aa: CASSLAGAWKTTGNTIYF